This TCR beta chain is drawn from a study of blood T cells in healthy people across ages. Findings and limits, study-wide: TCR beta diversity, measured per million T cells, fell in a roughly linear way with age.

Per sample, at least 5 micrograms of total RNA were extracted. Turning to this clonotype: The antigen is undetermined. The limits of the CDR3 on the DNA are not certain, so only TCRdb's listed CDR3 is given.

CDR1 MDHEN and CDR2 SYDVKM come from the germline V gene. The CDR3 is 15 amino acids in total, end residues counted. Then a second PCR, running roughly 7 to 11 cycles, was carried out with a sample-barcoded 5' primer and a J-beta primer mix. TCRdb itself ran the 5' RACE reads through MiXCR, one entry per CDR3 protein. The table includes over 1,500,000 distinct CDR3 sequences, 49% detected once. J is TRBJ2-5 and V is TRBV28; the D call in the table, TRBD2, was not verified against the DNA. The sequenced sample consisted of blood. This sequence was found in a woman between 35 and 50 years old in good health. The CDR3 is CASSSSGLADWVQYF.